This T cell receptor (beta chain) stems from a study of cytomegalovirus exposure and HLA in healthy donors. As for the study in general: A later analysis reported the same platform for the roughly 110 validation repertoires and the approximately 670 first-cohort repertoires. General study points: The classifier reportedly diagnosed cytomegalovirus status with high specificity and sensitivity. The finding came from a later analysis; first-cohort TCR clusters tended to co-occur in the 110 or so validation repertoires.

This CDR3 comprises 15 residues. The germline gives CDR1 MNHNS, CDR2 SASEGT. Trimming took 4 bases from V and 3 from J, leaving 15 bases between them. Method: immunoSEQ multiplex PCR; TCRdb's copy keeps in-frame clones and lacks some. The table records 76,000 or so clones, around 94% of them present only once. Of note for this clone: Antigen unknown.

The donors were in the approximately 110-subject validation cohort; that cohort was separate from the 666-subject first cohort. Material for sequencing was PBMCs. The rearrangement links TRBV6-1 to TRBJ1-1; maybe TRBD1 (5 bases). The TCR comes from a woman between 18 and 30 years old in good health and CMV-seronegative. In nucleotides, the CDR3 is TGTGCCAGCAGTGTCACCAGGGTTCGGGACACTGAAGCTTTCTTT. As protein: CASSVTRVRDTEAFF.